This T cell receptor (beta chain) was sequenced in a study of T cells after yellow fever vaccination (dated by TCRdb to 2018 to 2020). Regarding the study in general: The SMART-Seq v4 Ultra Low Input RNA kit was used to prepare libraries from fractions with low cell numbers. Two healthy male donors made up the cohort, one aged 18 to 29 years and the other aged 30 to 40 years. Blood was collected at multiple timepoints before and after primary and secondary immunization, and bulk PBMC replicates and cell subsets were isolated. To follow T-cell clones before and after primary and booster YFV17D yellow fever vaccination, bulk TCR alpha and beta repertoires were sequenced over time.

The treatment or condition label corresponds to: live attenuated yellow fever vaccine strain. PBMCs were isolated from peripheral blood using a standard Ficoll-Paque protocol. CD4 and CD8 T-cell fractions were isolated with Dynabeads CD4 and CD8 positive selection kits. TriZol was used to extract RNA from bulk PBMCs, from CD4 and CD8 fractions, and from dextramer-positive and dextramer-negative fractions. Cut back by 5 bases and 2 bases, the V and J ends lie 8 bases apart. Sequences SGHVS (CDR1) and FQNEAQ (CDR2) are obtained from the germline V gene. From its cysteine to its phenylalanine, the CDR3 spans 13 amino acids. Of all the DNA, just the CDR3 is kept, 39 bases in frame from base 1. Overall study results and their limits: A small fraction of clonotypes appeared in both the CD4 and CD8 compartments, likely as a result of convergent recombination. After the booster, most of the clones that had expanded following primary vaccination were detected again (roughly 96% of CD4 and 80% to 90% of CD8), which suggests that memory was broadly maintained. Only a couple of donors were included in the study, so the extent to which the findings can be generalized is limited. Computational filtering was needed because FACS-sorted repertoires could contain abundant contaminating clonotypes from the bulk population. Compared with the primary T-cell response, the secondary T-cell response was faster but weaker, reaching its peak on day 5 rather than on day 15.

This clonotype was recorded at least ten times. Its antigen remains undetermined. No quality values exist for individual bases; no much larger clone is one base distant. Synthesis of TCR cDNA relied on 5'RACE template switching, a step that introduced a universal primer site along with unique molecular identifiers. Priming for cDNA synthesis came from both the TCR alpha and TCR beta constant segments. Two PCR steps were used to amplify libraries, with sample barcodes and sequencing adapters being added in the second step. Sequencing of libraries was performed on Illumina HiSeq 2500 (2x100 bp) or NovaSeq (2x150 bp). The authors' pipeline ran thus. Demultiplexing of reads and collapsing into UMI consensus sequences were performed with MIGEC, and V(D)J alignment was carried out with MiXCR. Vaccine-responding clonotypes were identified with edgeR using replicate PBMC samples, with FDR below 0.01 and a log2 fold change above 5 up to day 15 being required. Each bulk clonotype was labeled CD4 or CD8 based on which sequenced repertoire, CD4 or CD8, contained the clonotype at higher abundance. The public reads were reprocessed in TCRdb via fastp at Q25 and MiXCR, keeping in-frame beta chains. Every entry covers one CDR3 protein and lists the most common genes and DNA from its rows. TCRdb's processing, not the study's, gives the V and J calls here. The sample has some 250,000 distinct CDR3 sequences on record, about 7% of them singletons. 0.85% of the sample is held by the ten biggest clonotypes.

This TCR was recovered from a man aged 30 to 45 who received the YFV17D yellow fever vaccine. This chain joins TRBV7-8 to TRBJ2-3; TRBD1 is possibly the D segment (5 matching bases). The sequences come from CD4+ T cells sorted from PBMCs, collected 15 days after the yellow fever booster vaccination. The bases are TGTGCCAGCAGCCTAGGACACACAGATACGCAGTATTTT. Its product reads: CASSLGHTDTQYF.